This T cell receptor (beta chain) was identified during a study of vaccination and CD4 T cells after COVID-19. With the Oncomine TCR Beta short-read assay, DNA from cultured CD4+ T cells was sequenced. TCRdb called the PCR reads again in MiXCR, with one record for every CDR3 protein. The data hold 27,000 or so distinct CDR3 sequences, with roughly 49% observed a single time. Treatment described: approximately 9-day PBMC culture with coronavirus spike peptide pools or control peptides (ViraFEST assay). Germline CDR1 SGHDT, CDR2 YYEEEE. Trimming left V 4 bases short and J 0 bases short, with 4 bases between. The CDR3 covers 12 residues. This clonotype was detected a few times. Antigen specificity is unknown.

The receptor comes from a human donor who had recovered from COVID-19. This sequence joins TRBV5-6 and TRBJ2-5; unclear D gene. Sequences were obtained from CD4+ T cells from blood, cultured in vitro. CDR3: CASSLYQETQYF. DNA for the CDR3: TGTGCCAGCAGCCTGTACCAAGAGACCCAGTACTTC.